These 5 T cell receptor beta chains came from one sample sequenced in a study of long-term antiretroviral therapy in people with HIV. The authors ran the immunoSEQ assay, v3.0, at survey level. Measured with immunoSEQ multiplex PCR; TCRdb has only the in-frame clones, and not every one. Altogether fewer than 30,000 clones are present, around 95% being singletons, with the ten largest covering approximately 8.8%. This specimen was unsorted PBMCs, taken 5.3 years after starting antiretroviral therapy. These receptors came from a man aged 25 to 40 with HIV.

V usage is TRBV6-5 and J usage is TRBJ1-2; no firm D call. The CDR3 extends over 11 amino acids. The germline V and J ends were trimmed by 7 bases and 8 bases, with 11 bases remaining between them. CDR1 and CDR2 (germline): MNHEY, SVGAGI. The chain's CDR3 is CASIQARGYTF. DNA for the CDR3: TGTGCCAGCATTCAAGCGCGAGGCTACACCTTC.

The genes are TRBV2 and TRBJ2-5, with D perhaps TRBD1 or TRBD2 (5 bases each). Matching the DNA end better, TRBJ2-7 makes the J call doubtful. The CDR3 has 12 residues. Looked up from germline, CDR1 is SNHLY and CDR2 is FYNNEI. CDR3 amino acids: CASSRDGYEQYF. The CDR3 region has the DNA TGTGCCAGCAGCCGGGACGGCTACGAGCAGTACTTC.

This clone was recorded only once. This chain uses TRBV11-2 with TRBJ2-2; unclear D gene. The germline gives CDR1 SGHAT, CDR2 FQNNGV. The germline V and J ends were trimmed by 3 bases and 2 bases, with 7 bases remaining between them. The CDR3 spans 14 residues. The chain's CDR3 is CASSFLANTGELFF. The CDR3 region has the DNA TGTGCCAGCAGCTTCCTCGCCAACACCGGGGAGCTGTTTTTT.

The V call is TRBV27, the J call TRBJ2-7; 7 nucleotides line up with TRBD2. Trimming cost V 2 bases and J 7 bases; bases outside gene matches: 17. CDR1 MNHEY and CDR2 SMNVEV come from the germline V gene (reference sequence). The CDR3 is made up of 17 amino acids. CDR3 nucleotides: TGTGCCAGCAGTTTAGGATTGCCGGGACTACGGGGTTTTGAGCAGTACTTC. It translates to CASSLGLPGLRGFEQYF.

The CDR3 nucleotides are TGTGCCAGCTCGCCAGGGGGTATCAATCAGCCCCAGCATTTT. Amino acid sequence: CASSPGGINQPQHF. The chain joins TRBV18 to TRBJ1-5; 7 bases map to TRBD1. This CDR3 has 14 residues. Germline CDR1 is KGHSH and CDR2 is LQKENI. The V and J ends lost 6 bases and 3 bases, in that order; junction bases with no gene match: 5.